These 14 T cell receptor beta chains were all obtained from the same sample, sequenced in a study of regulatory T cells in long-lasting Graves disease (TCRdb year 2021). To prepare the library, multiplex PCR was applied. The run used an Illumina HiSeq 4000. TCR beta libraries were built with iRepertoire HTBI primers and Arm-PCR amplification of CDR3 regions. The raw public reads went through TCRdb reprocessing: fastp at Q25, MiXCR clone calling, in-frame beta chains kept. A single entry per CDR3 protein holds the most common genes and DNA from its merged rows. Here the sample has about 540,000 distinct CDR3 sequences; roughly 12% occur a single time. The top ten constitute roughly 9.7% of the sample. The sample's time point label is to be understood as: newly diagnosed GD, antithyroid drugs for less than 3 months. RNA was extracted from PBMCs in TRIzol for both TCR sequencing and RNA sequencing. These records were also assigned to another study, of T cells in Graves' hyperthyroidism and ophthalmopathy.

The sample was peripheral blood mononuclear cells (PBMCs), taken at new diagnosis, from a patient treated with antithyroid drugs. All receptors come from a man aged 25-45 years with Graves disease. Donor details come from another sample of the same person, matched by shared clones.

This clonotype was detected only a few times. A read error may explain this, as a much larger clone is one base away. The chain couples TRBV6-1 to TRBJ1-1; possibly TRBD1 for D (6 bases). The CDR3 runs 13 residues. Trimming cost V 11 bases and J 1 base, with 14 bases left between them. Germline V gene data show CDR1 as MNHNS and CDR2 as SASEGT. In DNA form, the CDR3 reads TGTGCCTCCGAGGGGGTCTCGAACACTGAAGCTTTCTTT. This translates into CASEGVSNTEAFF.

This clonotype was recorded many times. The chain couples TRBV20-1 to TRBJ2-7; D not certain. This CDR3 spans 12 amino acids. Looked up from germline, CDR1 is DFQATT and CDR2 is SNEGSKA (reference sequence). Trimming removed 5 bases at V and 7 bases at J, with 15 bases between. CDR3 nucleotide sequence: TGCAGTGCTCGTGACCTTAGGTGGGAGCAGTACTTC. Translation gives CSARDLRWEQYF.

Ten or more counts support this clonotype. This chain links TRBV2 with TRBJ2-1; D gene uncertain. V lost 2 bases to trimming and J lost 6 bases, with 14 bases between them. The length of the CDR3 is 15 residues. Germline assignment: CDR1 SNHLY and CDR2 FYNNEI. CDR3 region: CASSELQLGINEQFF. CDR3 coding DNA: TGTGCCAGCAGTGAACTACAACTGGGGATCAATGAGCAGTTCTTC.

This clonotype has a count of ten or more. The chain links TRBV11-2 to TRBJ2-2; D unresolved. Trimming removed 6 bases at V and 5 bases at J, with 16 bases between. Germline lookup yields CDR1 SGHAT and CDR2 FQNNGV. This CDR3 is built from 15 residues. The CDR3 DNA is TGTGCCAGCAGGGGGTTTTCTGGTCGGACCGGGGAGCTGTTTTTT. Amino acids: CASRGFSGRTGELFF.

This sequence joins TRBV4-2 and TRBJ2-7; tentative D call: TRBD1 (6 bases). The CDR3 has 15 residues. Trimming stripped 0 bases from V and 6 bases from J, with 15 bases between. The germline V gene has CDR1 LGHNA and CDR2 YNFKEQ. The CDR3 here is CASSQETQGASEQYF. CDR3 bases: TGTGCCAGCAGCCAAGAAACACAGGGAGCTAGCGAGCAGTACTTC.

The V call is TRBV19, the J call TRBJ1-1; possibly TRBD1 for D (5 bases). CDR1 and CDR2 (germline): LNHDA, SQIVND (reference sequence). The CDR3 consists of 13 residues. V was cut by 7 bases and J by 4 bases, with 13 bases left in between. The CDR3, as DNA: TGTGCCAGTACCCAGGGTATGGGCACTGAAGCTTTCTTT. It yields the protein CASTQGMGTEAFF. Full variable domain (outside the CDR3, taken from reference TRBV19 and TRBJ1-1): DGGITQSPKYLFRKEGQNVTLSCEQNLNHDAMYWYRQDPGQGLRLIYYSQIVNDFQKGDIAEGYSVSREKKESFPLTVTSAQKNPTAFYLCASTQGMGTEAFFGQGTRLTVV.

The table lists this clonotype with many counts. The chain combines TRBV24-1 with TRBJ2-3, with D hard to call. V was shortened by 1 base and J by 7 bases, with 11 bases between the two germline ends. The CDR3 sequence is 14 residues long. CDR1 is KGHDR, CDR2 SFDVKD, per germline. Written as DNA, the CDR3 is TGTGCCACCAGTGATTTCCAACCACCATATACGCAGTATTTT. Translation gives CATSDFQPPYTQYF.

This clonotype was seen repeatedly, ten times or more. This sequence joins TRBV2 and TRBJ2-1; TRBD2 agrees at 8 bases. V was clipped by 6 bases and J by 0 bases; unmatched bases: 4. Germline V CDR1 and CDR2: SNHLY, FYNNEI. There are 15 residues in the CDR3. This CDR3 is CASSVREGSYNEQFF. As DNA, the CDR3 is TGTGCCAGCAGCGTCCGGGAGGGCTCCTACAATGAGCAGTTCTTC.

This clonotype has just a few counts. The chain has TRBV6-1 and TRBJ2-1, with 9 bases lining up with TRBD2. CDR1 is MNHNS, CDR2 SASEGT, per germline. Trimming removed 2 bases from V and 4 bases from J; junction bases left unmatched: 3. This CDR3 region has 15 residues. The CDR3 DNA follows: TGTGCCAGCAGTGAAATGGCGGGGGGGTACAATGAGCAGTTCTTC. Its translation is CASSEMAGGYNEQFF.

The V gene is TRBV12-3 or TRBV12-4, the J gene TRBJ2-1; TRBD2 matches at 7 bases. J lost 10 bases, V lost 5 bases, and 14 bases had no gene match. There are 15 residues in the CDR3. The CDR3 loop is CASSKGGLEYREQFF. The CDR3 bases are TGTGCCAGCAGTAAAGGCGGACTAGAATACCGAGAGCAGTTCTTC.

Only a few counts were recorded for this clonotype. DNA for the CDR3: TGTGCCAGCAGTTTCAGGCTCAGGGTGAGGGGCTACACCTTC. Translated, it gives CASSFRLRVRGYTF. The V and J genes are TRBV28 and TRBJ1-2; possible D gene TRBD1, 5 bases. From germline, CDR1 is MDHEN and CDR2 SYDVKM. Between the trimmed V and J ends, which lost 3 bases and 8 bases, there was a span of 16 bases. The CDR3 has 14 amino acids.

This clonotype showed up just a few times. The chain carries TRBV15 and TRBJ1-5, with TRBD1 matching 7 bases. The CDR3 sequence is 14 residues long. The germline V gene has CDR1 LNHNV and CDR2 YYDKDF (reference sequence). V dropped 0 bases and J dropped 7; count of bases not matched to a gene: 3. The CDR3, as DNA: TGTGCCACCAGCAGAGATCAGGGGGGACAGCCCCAGCATTTT. This gives the protein CATSRDQGGQPQHF.

This clonotype was detected ten times or more. This sequence joins TRBV18 and TRBJ2-1; D is perhaps TRBD1 (6 bases). This CDR3 comprises 13 residues. The germline V gene has CDR1 KGHSH and CDR2 LQKENI. Trimming took off 3 bases at V and 6 bases at J, with 9 bases between the two ends. CDR3 DNA: TGTGCCAGCTCACCGTCAGGGGCCAATGAGCAGTTCTTC. Protein: CASSPSGANEQFF.

This clonotype was counted a few times. The V call is TRBV3-1, the J call TRBJ2-3, with a weak D call TRBD2 (6 bases). Trimming took off 0 bases at V and 3 bases at J, with 13 bases between the two ends. The CDR3 is 16 amino acids. The V gene's germline CDR1 is LGHDT and CDR2 YNNKEL (reference sequence). This CDR3 reads CASSQDSGVWTDTQYF. The CDR3 DNA sequence: TGTGCCAGCAGCCAAGATTCGGGGGTGTGGACAGATACGCAGTATTTT.